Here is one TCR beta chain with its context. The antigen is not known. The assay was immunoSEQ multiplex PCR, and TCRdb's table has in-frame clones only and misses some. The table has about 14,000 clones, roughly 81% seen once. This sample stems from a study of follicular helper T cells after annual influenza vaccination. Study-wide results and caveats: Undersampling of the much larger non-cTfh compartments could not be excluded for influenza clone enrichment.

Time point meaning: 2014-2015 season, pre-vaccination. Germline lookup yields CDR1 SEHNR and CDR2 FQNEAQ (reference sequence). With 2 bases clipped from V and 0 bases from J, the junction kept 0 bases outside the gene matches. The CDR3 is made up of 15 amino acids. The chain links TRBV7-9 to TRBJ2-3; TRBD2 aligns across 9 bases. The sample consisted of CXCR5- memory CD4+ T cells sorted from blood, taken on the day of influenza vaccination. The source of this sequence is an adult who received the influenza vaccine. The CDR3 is CASSLLAGSTDTQYF. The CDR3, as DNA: TGTGCCAGCAGCTTACTAGCGGGGAGCACAGATACGCAGTATTTT. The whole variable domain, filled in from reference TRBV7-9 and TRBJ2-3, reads DTGVSQNPRHKITKRGQNVTFRCDPISEHNRLYWYRQTLGQGPEFLTYFQNEAQLEKSRLLSDRFSAERPKGSFSTLEIQRTEQGDSAMYLCASSLLAGSTDTQYFGPGTRLTVL.